The 10 T cell receptor beta chains presented below share a single source sample, sequenced in a study of T cell responses to AZD1222 COVID-19 vaccine. Clones were sequenced by immunoSEQ multiplex PCR, and TCRdb holds only the in-frame ones, with some missing. The table lists 180,000 or so clones, approximately 93% of them singletons. Material: peripheral blood, obtained 28 days after the second AZD1222 dose. These receptors originate from an adult who received the AZD1222 COVID-19 vaccine.

The V gene is TRBV7-8, the J gene TRBJ1-1; D might be TRBD1 (5 bases). The CDR3 runs to 14 residues. Looked up from germline, CDR1 is SGHVS and CDR2 is FQNEAQ. V lost 1 base to trimming and J lost 4 bases, with 10 bases between them. Here the CDR3 DNA reads TGTGCCAGCAGCTTAGTAACAGGCGGCACTGAAGCTTTCTTT. Its translation is CASSLVTGGTEAFF.

The rearrangement joins TRBV18 to TRBJ1-4, with TRBD1 matching 10 bases. V lost 2 bases, J lost 5 bases, and 2 bases stayed unmatched. Germline loops: CDR1 KGHSH, CDR2 LQKENI. This CDR3 has 15 amino acids. DNA of the CDR3: TGTGCCAGCTCACCAGTGGACAGGGGGAATGAAAAACTGTTTTTT. Translated: CASSPVDRGNEKLFF.

V gene TRBV9 combines with J gene TRBJ1-1; D gene unclear. The CDR3 has 13 amino acids. Germline lookup yields CDR1 SGDLS and CDR2 YYNGEE. V lost 4 bases, J lost 3 bases, and 10 bases lay in between. CDR3 nucleotides: TGTGCCAGCAGCACCGAGATTCACACTGAAGCTTTCTTT. Translation: CASSTEIHTEAFF.

V gene TRBV7-3 combines with J gene TRBJ2-2; tentatively, D is TRBD1 (5 bases). From germline, CDR1 is SGHTA and CDR2 FQGTGA. The ends were cut back, 4 bases at V and 4 bases at J, with 16 bases in the middle. The CDR3 sequence is 16 residues long. As DNA, the CDR3 is TGTGCCAGCAGCTCACAGGCGGCAGGGCTCACCGGGGAGCTGTTTTTT. This translates into CASSSQAAGLTGELFF. Filled out from reference TRBV7-3 and TRBJ2-2, the complete variable domain reads GAGVSQTPSNKVTEKGKYVELRCDPISGHTALYWYRQSLGQGPEFLIYFQGTGAADDSGLPNDRFFAVRPEGSVSTLKIQRTERGDSAVYLCASSSQAAGLTGELFFGEGSRLTVL.

The chain links TRBV6-6 to TRBJ1-5; TRBD1 aligns across 10 bases. From germline, CDR1 is MNHNY and CDR2 SVGAGI (reference sequence). The CDR3 has 17 amino acids. The V gene end was trimmed by 5 bases and the J gene end by 2 bases; junction bases not matched to a gene: 9. The CDR3 coding sequence is TGTGCCAGCAGTCGGACAGGGGGTGTTTCGGGCAATCAGCCCCAGCATTTT. This encodes CASSRTGGVSGNQPQHF.

This sequence joins TRBV24-1 and TRBJ2-3; weak D call: TRBD2 (5 bases). Trimming stripped 1 base from V and 4 bases from J, with 17 bases between. CDR1 and CDR2 from the germline V gene are KGHDR and SFDVKD. This CDR3 has 17 residues. CDR3 bases: TGTGCCACCAGTGATTTATTACCCCTGAAGGAGGCAGATACGCAGTATTTT. This translates into CATSDLLPLKEADTQYF.

The chain employs TRBV4-2 and TRBJ2-1; the D call may be TRBD1 or TRBD2 (5 bases each). Per germline, CDR1 LGHNA and CDR2 YNFKEQ. The CDR3 is 13 residues long. With 4 bases removed from V and 10 bases from J, the gap between germline ends came to 14 bases. CDR3 sequence reads: CASSPLGVKEQFF. CDR3 bases: TGTGCCAGCAGCCCCCTGGGGGTAAAGGAGCAGTTCTTC.

The rearrangement links TRBV19 to TRBJ1-6; 8 bases align to TRBD1. Germline values: CDR1 LNHDA, CDR2 SQIVND (reference sequence). The CDR3 has 14 residues. Losses at the gene ends were 3 bases for V and 10 bases for J; bases not matched to a gene: 5. For the CDR3, the DNA is TGTGCCAGTAGTATCAGGACAGGGCACTCACCCCTCCACTTT. It translates to CASSIRTGHSPLHF.

This chain joins TRBV24-1 and TRBJ1-3; D not resolved. Germline V gene lookup returns CDR1 KGHDR and CDR2 SFDVKD. There are 13 residues in the CDR3. With 6 bases removed from V and 2 bases from J, the gap between germline ends came to 7 bases. CDR3 amino acids: CATSQYTGNTIYF. Written as DNA, the CDR3 is TGTGCCACCAGTCAGTACACTGGAAACACCATATATTTT.

The V call is TRBV3-1 (or the pseudogene TRBV3-2), the J call TRBJ1-6; no firm D call. The V gene lost 8 bases and the J gene lost 8 bases, with 7 bases spanning the gap. CDR1 LGHDT and CDR2 YNNKEL come from the germline V gene (reference sequence). The CDR3 has 11 residues. The CDR3 DNA reads TGTGCCAGCGGAAGGGATTCACCCCTCCACTTT. Residues: CASGRDSPLHF.